This is a list of T cell receptor beta chains from one sample in a study of vaccination and CD4 T cells after COVID-19. TCRdb re-called the PCR reads through MiXCR, storing one row per CDR3 protein. The sample comprises over 10,000 distinct CDR3 sequences, roughly 45% of which are singletons, and 10% to 15% rests with the top ten. These TCRs are of unknown antigen specificity. Sample: CD4+ T cells from blood, cultured in vitro. The receptors were sampled from a human donor who had recovered from COVID-19. Both conserved end residues are part of each CDR3. Fields, in order: J gene, D gene, V gene, clone size, CDR3 DNA, CDR3 protein. D genes are given only for firm matches. For some rows the clone size is stated as once, few or many, or as a class when expanded; others skip it.

>TRBJ2-2|NA|TRBV12-3/TRBV12-4|NA
TGTGCCAGCAGGATCAGTGGCACCGGGGAGCTGTTTTTT
CASRISGTGELFF
>TRBJ2-4|NA|TRBV6-2/TRBV6-3|few
TGTGCCAGCAGTTACCCGACGGGAAACATTCAGTACTTC
CASSYPTGNIQYF
>TRBJ1-1|TRBD1|TRBV11-2|few
TGTGCCAGTAGGGGGACAGGGGTGAACACTGAAGCTTTCTTT
CASRGTGVNTEAFF
>TRBJ2-1|NA|TRBV2|few
TGTGCCAGTAGCCTGAGCTCCTACAATGAGCAGTTCTTC
CASSLSSYNEQFF
>TRBJ1-1|NA|TRBV5-1|NA
TGCGCCAGCAGCTTGGCCGCTGGCAGCGGGGACACTGAAGCTTTCTTT
CASSLAAGSGDTEAFF
>TRBJ2-3|NA|TRBV7-9|NA
TGTGCCAGCAGCTTAGACGAGGGGTCGCAGTATTTT
CASSLDEGSQYF
>TRBJ1-2|NA|TRBV28|NA
TGTGCCAGCAGTTACGACATCTATGGCTACACCTTC
CASSYDIYGYTF
>TRBJ2-1|NA|TRBV5-6|NA
TGTGCCAGCAGCTTGGACGGGACTGGGGTCTACAATGAGCAGTTCTTC
CASSLDGTGVYNEQFF
>TRBJ2-7|NA|TRBV10-3|NA
TGTGCCAGCGTTGGACAGGAGGGCTACGAGCAGTACTTC
CASVGQEGYEQYF
>TRBJ2-2|NA|TRBV9|NA
TGTGCCAGCGATAAAGGGAACACCGGGGAGCTGTTTTTT
CASDKGNTGELFF
>TRBJ1-6|NA|TRBV7-9|medium-sized
TGTGCCAGCAGCTTAGAGGGAAATTCACCCCTCCACTTT
CASSLEGNSPLHF
>TRBJ2-6|NA|TRBV2|few
TGTGCCAGCAGTGAATTAGGGGGTGACGGGGCCAACGTCCTGACTTTC
CASSELGGDGANVLTF
>TRBJ1-2|NA|TRBV12-3/TRBV12-4|few
TGTGCCAGCAGTACCCGGCGGGGATATGGCTACACCTTC
CASSTRRGYGYTF
>TRBJ2-5|NA|TRBV2|medium-sized
TGTGCCAGCAGTGCGGTAGAGACCCAGTACTTC
CASSAVETQYF
>TRBJ2-2|TRBD1|TRBV7-3|NA
TGTGCCAGCAGCTTATCACAGGGGAGAGCCACCGGGGAGCTGTTTTTT
CASSLSQGRATGELFF
>TRBJ2-5|TRBD2|TRBV7-2|NA
TGTGCCAGCAGCTCCGATGGGGGGGGGACCCAGTACTTC
CASSSDGGGTQYF
>TRBJ1-5|NA|TRBV24-1|NA
TGTGCCACCAGTGAGAGTAGCGGACTGGGCCAGCATTTT
CATSESSGLGQHF
>TRBJ2-2|TRBD1|TRBV4-1|NA
TGCGCCAGCAGCCAAGATCTCCGGACAGGGGCGAACACCGGGGAGCTGTTTTTT
CASSQDLRTGANTGELFF
>TRBJ2-3|TRBD2|TRBV6-1|few
TGTGCCAGCAGTGAAAGGGCGGGAGGGGGGTTCACAGATACGCAGTATTTT
CASSERAGGGFTDTQYF
>TRBJ1-1|NA|TRBV5-6|NA
TGTGCCAGCAGCCAGCCGGGGGTTAGGGAAGCTTTCTTT
CASSQPGVREAFF
>TRBJ1-4|NA|TRBV20-1|NA
TGCAGTGCTATTGGGGGGGCCCTCTCTAATGAAAAACTGTTTTTT
CSAIGGALSNEKLFF
>TRBJ2-7|TRBD2|TRBV7-3|NA
TGTGCCAGCAGCTTACCAAATTCCGGGACTAGCACCTACGAGCAGTACTTC
CASSLPNSGTSTYEQYF
>TRBJ2-3|NA|TRBV6-4|NA
TGTGCCAGCAGCGCGGTGCCCCTACCGATAGATACGCAGTATTTT
CASSAVPLPIDTQYF
>TRBJ1-6|NA|TRBV6-1|few
TGTGCCAGCAGATCGGGCACGGGACCGATTAATTCACCCCTCCACTTT
CASRSGTGPINSPLHF
>TRBJ2-7|NA|TRBV6-1|NA
TGTGCCAGCAAACCTCCGGGGCTGACCTACGAGCAGTACTTC
CASKPPGLTYEQYF
>TRBJ2-1|NA|TRBV14|NA
TGTGCCAGCAGCCAATTCGTGACGGACAATGAGCAGTTCTTC
CASSQFVTDNEQFF
>TRBJ2-1|TRBD1|TRBV5-4|NA
TGTGCCAGCAGCTCAATGACAGGGGTTGACAATGAGCAGTTCTTC
CASSSMTGVDNEQFF
>TRBJ2-1|NA|TRBV5-1|once
TGCGCCAGCAGCTTGGCCTCTAGCGTGTCTATTGAGCAGTTCTTC
CASSLASSVSIEQFF
>TRBJ2-2|NA|TRBV18|NA
TGTGCCAGCTCGCCAGGGGGGACCGACACCGGGGAGCTGTTTTTT
CASSPGGTDTGELFF
>TRBJ2-3|TRBD2|TRBV7-3|NA
TGTGCCAGCAGCTTAGTAGGGACTAGCGGGAGCACAGATACGCAGTATTTT
CASSLVGTSGSTDTQYF
>TRBJ2-2|TRBD2|TRBV4-1|NA
TGCGCCAGCAGCCAAGTGGGAAGGGGACTAGCGGGAGACACCGGGGAGCTGTTTTTT
CASSQVGRGLAGDTGELFF
>TRBJ2-7|NA|TRBV20-1|NA
TGCAGTGCTTACTCCCGGCTCGACGAGCAGTACTTC
CSAYSRLDEQYF
>TRBJ2-6|TRBD2|TRBV28|NA
TGTGCCAGCAGTTGGGGAGGGTGGAGAGGCGCTGGGGCCAACGTCCTGACTTTC
CASSWGGWRGAGANVLTF
>TRBJ2-2|NA|TRBV5-1|NA
TGCGCCAGCAGCCCTCTAAGACACACCGGGGAGCTGTTTTTT
CASSPLRHTGELFF
>TRBJ2-7|NA|TRBV27|NA
TGTGCCACCCGACCTAACGGTTCTATGAAGCAGTACTTC
CATRPNGSMKQYF
>TRBJ1-2|NA|TRBV28|few
TGTGCCAGCCAGAGGCCGGGACATCGCTATGGCTACACCTTC
CASQRPGHRYGYTF
>TRBJ1-2|TRBD1|TRBV7-2|few
TGTGCCACCCTAGACAGGGGAGGCTATGGCTACACCTTC
CATLDRGGYGYTF
>TRBJ2-5|TRBD2|TRBV28|NA
TGTGCCAGCAGTTCGCGGGGGGGGCTACAAGAGACCCAGTACTTC
CASSSRGGLQETQYF
>TRBJ2-7|NA|TRBV4-3|NA
TGCGCCAGCAGCCAAACTACAGGGTTTAAGCAGTACTTC
CASSQTTGFKQYF
>TRBJ1-1|TRBD1|TRBV6-1|NA
TGTGCCAGTTTCACGGGACAGGGGAACACTGAAGCTTTCTTT
CASFTGQGNTEAFF
>TRBJ2-2|TRBD1|TRBV5-5|NA
TGTGCCAGCAGCTTGGAGGGGGCTATGAACACCGGGGAGCTGTTTTTT
CASSLEGAMNTGELFF
>TRBJ2-7|TRBD2|TRBV6-2/TRBV6-3|NA
TGTGCCACCCGGGACTACTCCTACGAGCAGTACTTC
CATRDYSYEQYF
>TRBJ2-5|NA|TRBV6-2/TRBV6-3|NA
TGTGCCAGCAGTCGGCGGGGAGGACAGCTCGGGGAGACCCAGTACTTC
CASSRRGGQLGETQYF
>TRBJ1-2|NA|TRBV20-1|few
TGCAGTGCTAGAGACAGGAGGGGGAATGGCTACACCTTC
CSARDRRGNGYTF
>TRBJ1-6|TRBD1|TRBV5-1|NA
TGCGCCAGCAGCTCCTACGGACAGGCGGAGGACTATAATTCACCCCTCCACTTT
CASSSYGQAEDYNSPLHF
>TRBJ2-7|TRBD1|TRBV5-1|NA
TGCGCCAGCAGCTCTAGGACGGTGACAGGGGAGCAGTACTTC
CASSSRTVTGEQYF
>TRBJ1-6|NA|TRBV6-5|NA
TGTGCCAGCAGTTACAATTCGAGGGGCCCGAATTCACCCCTCCACTTT
CASSYNSRGPNSPLHF
>TRBJ1-1|NA|TRBV15|NA
TGTGCCACCAGCAGAGGTGGAAACACTGAAGCTTTCTTT
CATSRGGNTEAFF
>TRBJ2-3|NA|TRBV11-2|few
TGTGCCAGCAGCCCCCGACAGTCTGGTGCCGATACGCAGTATTTT
CASSPRQSGADTQYF
>TRBJ2-7|NA|TRBV6-2/TRBV6-3|few
TGTGCCAGCGAGGGGATCCCGGACGAGCAGTACTTC
CASEGIPDEQYF
>TRBJ1-5|NA|TRBV12-3/TRBV12-4|few
TGTGCCAGCAGTTTTCCCCAGCAGCCCCAGCATTTT
CASSFPQQPQHF